The present T cell receptor (beta chain) was sequenced within a study of T cells in Graves' hyperthyroidism and ophthalmopathy. Findings of the study overall: Most thyroid clonotypes expanded above 0.001 appeared in blood too.

Germline values: CDR1 KGHDR, CDR2 SFDVKD. This CDR3 is 15 amino acids long. Trimming stripped 4 bases from V and 8 bases from J, with 17 bases between. The sample holds many counts of this clonotype. Its target is not known. Using RNA transcripts as the source, TCR beta CDR3 regions were amplified. An initial round of RT-PCR targeting the TCR CDR3 relied on the HTBI primer set. TCRdb processed the multiplex PCR reads anew with MiXCR; each CDR3 protein has one entry. Among under 350,000 distinct CDR3 sequences listed, around 15% were seen once. The study excluded patients with uncontrolled infection, other autoimmune disease, pregnancy or lactation. Diagnosis rested on symptoms, serum thyroxine and TRAb, thyroid ultrasound, and orbital computed tomography. PBMCs were collected from a roughly 10 ml volume of fresh peripheral blood.

The sequence was obtained from a woman in her thirties or forties with Graves' ophthalmopathy. The material sequenced was blood. V usage is TRBV24-1 and J usage is TRBJ2-1; TRBD1 or TRBD2 may be the D gene (5 bases each). CDR3 sequence (DNA): TGTGCCACCAGTGAACCGGGACGGCTAGGCGATGAGCAGTTCTTC. Amino acids: CATSEPGRLGDEQFF.